Listed below are T cell receptor beta chains from one sample, sequenced in a study of T cells in Graves' hyperthyroidism and ophthalmopathy. Using its own MiXCR run on the multiplex PCR reads, TCRdb lists one record per CDR3 protein. The data contain around 420,000 distinct CDR3 sequences, roughly 13% of them singletons. Material: blood. These receptors all come from a woman under 30 with Graves' hyperthyroidism. Each CDR3 is given with its conserved first and last residue. The order of the fields is D gene, V gene, J gene, clone size, CDR3 DNA, CDR3 protein. The D gene is left open where the match is weak. Size values are once, few and many counts, or a class for expanded clones, and some rows have none.

D gene: .
V gene: TRBV19
J gene: TRBJ2-1
clone size: .
CDR3 DNA: TGTGCCAGTAGTCCCTTTCAGAGAGCTTCTTACAATGAGCAGTTCTTC
CDR3 protein: CASSPFQRASYNEQFF

D gene: TRBD2
V gene: TRBV20-1
J gene: TRBJ2-1
clone size: many
CDR3 DNA: TGCAGTGCTAGATTAGCGGGAGTATATGGTGAGCAGTTCTTC
CDR3 protein: CSARLAGVYGEQFF

D gene: .
V gene: TRBV11-2
J gene: TRBJ2-7
clone size: many
CDR3 DNA: TGTGCCAGCAGTTTGGACATCTACGAGCAGTACTTC
CDR3 protein: CASSLDIYEQYF

D gene: TRBD2
V gene: TRBV6-1
J gene: TRBJ2-2
clone size: .
CDR3 DNA: TGTGCCAGCATGGCTAGCGGGAGAGGTGACACCGGGGAGCTGTTTTTT
CDR3 protein: CASMASGRGDTGELFF

D gene: TRBD2
V gene: TRBV5-1
J gene: TRBJ2-3
clone size: many
CDR3 DNA: TGCGCCAGCAGCGCCGGGACTACAGACACAGATACGCAGTATTTT
CDR3 protein: CASSAGTTDTDTQYF

D gene: .
V gene: TRBV18
J gene: TRBJ2-5
clone size: many
CDR3 DNA: TGTGCCAGCTCACCGAGACTAGAAGAGACCCAGTACTTC
CDR3 protein: CASSPRLEETQYF

D gene: .
V gene: TRBV29-1
J gene: TRBJ1-2
clone size: many
CDR3 DNA: TGCAGCGTTGGGGGGGTGGGGACGGACTATGGCTACACCTTC
CDR3 protein: CSVGGVGTDYGYTF

D gene: .
V gene: TRBV20-1
J gene: TRBJ2-5
clone size: many
CDR3 DNA: TGCAGTGCTAGTTACGGCCAAGAGACCCAGTACTTC
CDR3 protein: CSASYGQETQYF

D gene: TRBD1
V gene: TRBV6-2/TRBV6-3
J gene: TRBJ2-7
clone size: once
CDR3 DNA: TGTGCCAGCAGTTTACAGGGGGCGAATGAGCAGTACTTC
CDR3 protein: CASSLQGANEQYF

D gene: TRBD2
V gene: TRBV12-3/TRBV12-4
J gene: TRBJ2-3
clone size: many
CDR3 DNA: TGTGCCAGCAGTTTCGTCCTAGCGGGGGGGGGAGATACGCAGTATTTT
CDR3 protein: CASSFVLAGGGDTQYF

D gene: .
V gene: TRBV12-3/TRBV12-4
J gene: TRBJ1-5
clone size: many
CDR3 DNA: TGTGCCAGCAGTTTAGACCCCAGTCAGCCCCAGCATTTT
CDR3 protein: CASSLDPSQPQHF

D gene: TRBD1
V gene: TRBV20-1
J gene: TRBJ1-5
clone size: few
CDR3 DNA: TGCAGTGCCGCTCGGGGACAGGCGATAAATCAGCCCCAGCATTTT
CDR3 protein: CSAARGQAINQPQHF

D gene: .
V gene: TRBV9
J gene: TRBJ2-1
clone size: .
CDR3 DNA: TGTGCCAGCAGCGTAGAAATGGGTGAGCAGTTCTTC
CDR3 protein: CASSVEMGEQFF

D gene: .
V gene: TRBV7-9
J gene: TRBJ1-4
clone size: .
CDR3 DNA: TGTGCCAGCAGCCCCGCGTCGACTGAAAAACTGTTTTTT
CDR3 protein: CASSPASTEKLFF

D gene: .
V gene: TRBV4-3
J gene: TRBJ2-7
clone size: .
CDR3 DNA: TGCGCCAGCAGCCAGTCCCGGGAGTCCCCCTACGAGCAGTACTTC
CDR3 protein: CASSQSRESPYEQYF

D gene: .
V gene: TRBV4-1
J gene: TRBJ2-7
clone size: .
CDR3 DNA: TGCGCCAGCAGCCCCGTTGGGATTTCCTACGAGCAGTACTTC
CDR3 protein: CASSPVGISYEQYF

D gene: .
V gene: TRBV6-1
J gene: TRBJ2-5
clone size: once
CDR3 DNA: TGTGCCAGCAGGGAGGGGGGCTTAAAAGAGACCCAGTACTTC
CDR3 protein: CASREGGLKETQYF

D gene: .
V gene: TRBV11-3
J gene: TRBJ1-1
clone size: .
CDR3 DNA: TGTGCCAGCAGCTTAGTTTTAAGGGTAAACACTGAAGCTTTCTTT
CDR3 protein: CASSLVLRVNTEAFF

D gene: .
V gene: TRBV15
J gene: TRBJ1-3
clone size: .
CDR3 DNA: TGTGCCACCAGCATGGACGGAGGCTCTGGAAACACCATATATTTT
CDR3 protein: CATSMDGGSGNTIYF

D gene: .
V gene: TRBV5-1
J gene: TRBJ2-5
clone size: .
CDR3 DNA: TGCGCCAGCAGCTTCCGTTACCAAGAGACCCAGTACTTC
CDR3 protein: CASSFRYQETQYF

D gene: .
V gene: TRBV7-2
J gene: TRBJ2-1
clone size: many
CDR3 DNA: TGTGCCAGCAGCTTATTAGGGCTAGCGTCCAATGAGCAGTTCTTC
CDR3 protein: CASSLLGLASNEQFF

D gene: .
V gene: TRBV6-1
J gene: TRBJ1-5
clone size: many
CDR3 DNA: TGTGCCAGCAGTTCCGCCGGGGCTGGCAATCAGCCCCAGCATTTT
CDR3 protein: CASSSAGAGNQPQHF

D gene: .
V gene: TRBV12-3/TRBV12-4
J gene: TRBJ2-7
clone size: many
CDR3 DNA: TGTGCCAGCAGCCCACAGGGAGACCCATCTGGGCAGTACTTC
CDR3 protein: CASSPQGDPSGQYF

D gene: .
V gene: TRBV19
J gene: TRBJ2-1
clone size: .
CDR3 DNA: TGTGCCAGTAGTATTGGGGGCACAAGTTACTACAATGAGCAGTTCTTC
CDR3 protein: CASSIGGTSYYNEQFF

D gene: .
V gene: TRBV19
J gene: TRBJ1-1
clone size: .
CDR3 DNA: TGTGCCAGTAGTATAGTAAGCGGGACCGGGAACACTGAAGCTTTCTTT
CDR3 protein: CASSIVSGTGNTEAFF

D gene: .
V gene: TRBV28
J gene: TRBJ1-1
clone size: .
CDR3 DNA: TGTGCCAGCAATCCCCCGGACCGTTACACTGAAGCTTTCTTT
CDR3 protein: CASNPPDRYTEAFF

D gene: .
V gene: TRBV28
J gene: TRBJ2-2
clone size: .
CDR3 DNA: TGTGCCAGCAGCCAAGATTGGCGGAGTGGAACCGGGGAGCTGTTTTTT
CDR3 protein: CASSQDWRSGTGELFF

D gene: .
V gene: TRBV5-6
J gene: TRBJ1-1
clone size: many
CDR3 DNA: TGTGCCAGCAGCTTGGCGGGAGCAGGGGCGGCCACTGAAGCTTTCTTT
CDR3 protein: CASSLAGAGAATEAFF

D gene: TRBD2
V gene: TRBV7-3
J gene: TRBJ2-5
clone size: many
CDR3 DNA: TGTGCCAGCAGCGCCTCTAGCGGGAGCGAGACCCAGTACTTC
CDR3 protein: CASSASSGSETQYF

D gene: .
V gene: TRBV12-3/TRBV12-4
J gene: TRBJ2-1
clone size: many
CDR3 DNA: TGTGCCAGCAGCTTCTACAGCGGAGGGGGAAATGAGCAGTTCTTC
CDR3 protein: CASSFYSGGGNEQFF

D gene: .
V gene: TRBV27
J gene: TRBJ2-5
clone size: few
CDR3 DNA: TGTGCCAGCAGTTTAGACCGGGATGGGGGTAGGACCCAGTACTTC
CDR3 protein: CASSLDRDGGRTQYF

D gene: .
V gene: TRBV10-2
J gene: TRBJ2-7
clone size: many
CDR3 DNA: TGCGCCAGCAGTGAGCTTTCTCAGGTCGGGGAGCAGTACTTC
CDR3 protein: CASSELSQVGEQYF

D gene: .
V gene: TRBV19
J gene: TRBJ2-5
clone size: .
CDR3 DNA: TGTGCCAGTAGTCCCGGGACATCCGTCCAAGAGACCCAGTACTTC
CDR3 protein: CASSPGTSVQETQYF

D gene: .
V gene: TRBV12-3/TRBV12-4
J gene: TRBJ2-6
clone size: .
CDR3 DNA: TGTGCCAGCGGAACTGGGGCCAACGTCCTGACTTTC
CDR3 protein: CASGTGANVLTF

D gene: .
V gene: TRBV11-2
J gene: TRBJ2-1
clone size: many
CDR3 DNA: TGTGCCAGCAGCTCCCTTGTGACAGCCTCCTACAATGAGCAGCTCTTC
CDR3 protein: CASSSLVTASYNEQLF

D gene: .
V gene: TRBV29-1
J gene: TRBJ2-1
clone size: .
CDR3 DNA: TGCAGCGTTGATGTCCGGGGAACCTACAATGAGCAGTTCTTC
CDR3 protein: CSVDVRGTYNEQFF

D gene: .
V gene: TRBV19
J gene: TRBJ2-5
clone size: few
CDR3 DNA: TGTGCCAGTAGTATTGCTAGTGAAGAGACCCAGTACTTC
CDR3 protein: CASSIASEETQYF

D gene: .
V gene: TRBV13
J gene: TRBJ2-4
clone size: many
CDR3 DNA: TGTGCCAGCAGCCCCGACAGCGGACTAGCCAAAAACATTCAGTACTTC
CDR3 protein: CASSPDSGLAKNIQYF

D gene: .
V gene: TRBV6-4
J gene: TRBJ2-2
clone size: many
CDR3 DNA: TGTGCCAGCAGTGACCGCTCGGGGGACACCGGGGAGCTGTTTTTT
CDR3 protein: CASSDRSGDTGELFF

D gene: .
V gene: TRBV6-1
J gene: TRBJ1-3
clone size: few
CDR3 DNA: TGTGCCAGCAGTAGGGTGGGGAGCTCTGGAAACACCATATATTTT
CDR3 protein: CASSRVGSSGNTIYF

D gene: TRBD2
V gene: TRBV7-2
J gene: TRBJ2-1
clone size: many
CDR3 DNA: TGTGCCAGCAGCTTACACGGGAGGGACTCTAGGAATGAGCAGTTCTTC
CDR3 protein: CASSLHGRDSRNEQFF

D gene: .
V gene: TRBV28
J gene: TRBJ1-1
clone size: many
CDR3 DNA: TGTGCCAGCAGTTTGGGAACAATTCAGGGGAACACTGAAGCTTTCTTT
CDR3 protein: CASSLGTIQGNTEAFF

D gene: TRBD1
V gene: TRBV19
J gene: TRBJ1-2
clone size: few
CDR3 DNA: TGTGCCAGCGCTCCTGGGACAGCCCCTGGCTACACCTTC
CDR3 protein: CASAPGTAPGYTF

D gene: .
V gene: TRBV7-8
J gene: TRBJ1-5
clone size: .
CDR3 DNA: TGTGCCAGCAGCGGGGGACGGACTAGCAATCAGCCCCAGCATTTT
CDR3 protein: CASSGGRTSNQPQHF